This TCR beta chain comes out of a study of cytomegalovirus exposure and HLA in healthy donors. CDR3 length: 13 residues. The germline gives CDR1 SEHNR, CDR2 FQNEAQ (reference sequence). The ends were cut back, 5 bases at V and 2 bases at J, with 10 bases in the middle. Points on this clone: The antigen remains undetermined.

Study-wide results and caveats: A link between a missense DCLRE1C variant and TCR beta V- and J-gene trimming emerged from a later analysis. The investigators catalogued 164 TCR beta chains as cytomegalovirus-associated.

The PCR made use of 60 Vbeta and 13 Jbeta primers. Some clones are missing from TCRdb's copy, which holds only in-frame ones; the method was immunoSEQ multiplex PCR. Of some 130,000 clones listed, approximately 80% are singletons. V and J are TRBV7-9 and TRBJ2-7; D unresolved. This clonotype was obtained from a woman aged 18-35 years in good health and CMV-seronegative. The sequenced sample was PBMCs. DNA for the CDR3: TGTGCCAGCAGCCCGCGTGAGACCTACGAGCAGTACTTC. Its protein product is CASSPRETYEQYF. Complete variable domain (other parts from reference TRBV7-9 and TRBJ2-7): DTGVSQNPRHKITKRGQNVTFRCDPISEHNRLYWYRQTLGQGPEFLTYFQNEAQLEKSRLLSDRFSAERPKGSFSTLEIQRTEQGDSAMYLCASSPRETYEQYFGPGTRLTVT.